This TCR beta chain was found in a study of tumor-infiltrating lymphocytes in localized non-small cell lung cancer (dated by TCRdb to about 2021). The study in broad terms: The cohort covered several histologies, both smokers and never-smokers, and patients whose samples were collected after neoadjuvant chemotherapy. From each patient came resected tumor tissue plus uninvolved lung tissue from that same patient, and the uninvolved lung tissue was described as non-adjacent to the tumor. TCR sequencing was one of several integrated assays, alongside flow cytometry, multiplex immunofluorescence, RNA-seq, exome sequencing and proteomics, applied to the same patients. The overall ICON cohort was composed of roughly 150 surgical patients with localized non-small cell lung cancer whose tumors were resected. For 55 patients, immunoSEQ T-cell fraction was compared between paired tumor and uninvolved lung.

In the case of this clone: It has no known antigen specificity. There are no base qualities to consult, and no much larger clone falls within one base.

The immunoSEQ assay used for TCR sequencing gave the T-cell fraction in both tumor and uninvolved lung tissue. As for the authors' bioinformatics: For survival analysis, patients were split into high (upper tertile) and low (lower two tertiles) T-cell fraction groups and compared by log-rank test. Paired tumor versus uninvolved lung differences in T-cell fraction were tested with a signed-rank test. This immuneACCESS table, as held by TCRdb, lists in-frame sequences with V and J called but not all clones. Of the missing ones, under half trace to an unresolved V gene in checked studies; the others have no known cause. V and J calls plus clone size are reproduced from that table; the DNA served to infer D and trimming. Present in this sample are 4,000 to 6,000 clones, less than 75% of which were seen just once. The ten largest account for roughly 66% of the sample. Patient enrollment in ICON started in early 2016, and the final patient was enrolled in the second half of 2018. In a subcohort of 65 to 85 patients, fresh tumor and matched uninvolved tissue were collected for in-depth immune analyses, with TCR sequencing among those analyses. No cell sorting was done, and TCR sequencing was instead run on DNA isolated from bulk tissue.

Results the study describes overall, beyond this receptor: Since assay coverage differed from patient to patient depending on how much tissue was available, TCR sequencing was done for only a subset of the cohort. No difference in TCR-derived T-cell fraction was observed between the flow cytometry-defined immunotypes IM1 (good prognosis) and IM2 (poor prognosis). Tumor T-cell fraction from TCR sequencing was not associated with recurrence-free survival (p = 0.61). TCRbeta sequencing supported higher T cell infiltration in tumors than in uninvolved lung tissue, consistent with immunofluorescence CD3 counts. Different pieces of the same tissue were used for different assays, so technical variation could not be separated from intratumor heterogeneity.

The germline ends are 13 bases apart after V is trimmed by 4 bases and J by 2 bases. Spanning cysteine to phenylalanine, the CDR3 consists of 15 amino acids. The CDR3 DNA has 45 bases and is translated from base 1. CDR1 and CDR2, looked up from the germline V gene, are SGHDT and YYEEEE. This sequence was found in a human donor with non-small cell lung cancer. Sequencing was carried out using lung tumor tissue. This receptor chain uses TRBV5-6 and TRBJ2-1, with a tentative D gene TRBD2 over 5 matching bases. The nucleotides are TGTGCCAGCAGCCCAACTAGAATTCCCTACAATGAGCAGTTCTTC. Its coded protein is CASSPTRIPYNEQFF.